This T cell receptor (beta chain) was found in a study of blood T cell repertoires in COVID-19 (TCRdb year 2020). In the study overall: Samples from collaborators originated in the United States, Italy and Spain and spanned both the acute and convalescent phases of COVID-19. The prospective study material was composed of cDNA or gDNA derived from T cells, B-cell-depleted T cells, or PBMCs. Where HLA class I and class II types were available, the types were taken from metadata supplied by the sample provider, not from assay-based typing. Subjects who had been exposed to COVID-19, were actively infected with it, or had recovered from it provided the deeply sampled blood TCRbeta repertoires that made up the dataset. A freely available public database, intended as a resource for researchers studying the immune response to SARS-CoV-2, is where the repertoires were released. The samples were drawn from two sources: the first 160 participants of the ongoing ImmuneRACE study, and 950 to 1,500 subjects contributed by 6 global collaborators. Nearly every sample came with metadata listing a de-identified subject ID, COVID-19 status, age in years and sex. Overall study outcomes, separate from this receptor: Clinical and demographic metadata were provided uncurated, with the amount varying by source and participant.

In this sample, this clone turned up once. Which antigen it targets is not known. Per-base quality was not reported, and no clone a single base away is much larger than it. The germline V gene (reference sequence) sets CDR1 to SEHNR and CDR2 to FQNEAQ. CDR3 length: 13 amino acids, cysteine to phenylalanine. The read is trimmed to its CDR3 DNA, 39 bases read in frame from base 1. At the junction V is shortened by 3 bases and J by 2 bases, with 6 bases in between. TCRbeta CDR3 regions were amplified from genomic DNA by means of the immunoSEQ Assay, a bias-controlled multiplex PCR. Processing in the source paper ran as follows. Nucleated cell counts per sample were estimated from amplification of reference gene primers within the assay. To quantify the absolute abundance of each unique TCRbeta CDR3 rearrangement, sequence reads were collapsed and filtered. For each sample, productive Simpson clonality was calculated as the square root of Simpson's diversity index across productive rearrangements. TCRdb obtained this table from immuneACCESS and retained in-frame rearrangements with V and J assigned. These tables miss some clones; where compared with another copy, unresolved V genes account for less than half of the shortfall, and the remainder is unexplained. The V and J calls and clone size were taken over from that table, and D and trimming were inferred from the DNA. In all, the sample holds just over 350,000 clones, and approximately 86% of those were seen once. Of the sample, under 8.5% is held by the ten largest clones.

In Seattle, one collaborating source enrolled patients while the infection was active and tracked those patients longitudinally over the course of disease. Whole blood was collected in K2EDTA tubes by collaborating institutions according to the institutions' own protocols. For TCRbeta analysis, collaborator samples were shipped as frozen whole blood, as isolated PBMCs, or as DNA extracted from either sample type. The V gene is TRBV7-9 and the J gene is TRBJ2-3, with no reliable assignment of the D segment. Sequenced input: peripheral blood. The clonotype originates from a woman in her sixties or seventies with COVID-19, enrolled during active disease. This receptor carries the CDR3 CASSFAYTDTQYF. The bases read TGTGCCAGCAGCTTCGCCTACACAGATACGCAGTATTTT.